This T cell receptor (beta chain) came from a study of blood T cell repertoires in COVID-19. Repertoires were generated with immunoSEQ multiplex PCR, while TCRdb's copy carries only in-frame clones and drops some. This sample has 40,000 to 55,000 clones; around 85% occur once, and the top ten carry 31%. The V gene lost 4 bases and the J gene lost 3 bases, with 12 bases spanning the gap. Germline CDR1 is MNHEY and CDR2 is SVGAGI. This CDR3 is 14 amino acids long. The chain joins TRBV6-5 to TRBJ1-1, with D unclear. The sequenced material came from peripheral blood. The TCR sequence derives from a woman of 80 years or more with acute or convalescent COVID-19. The CDR3 here is CASSSRQSDTEAFF. As DNA, the CDR3 is TGTGCCAGCAGTTCTAGGCAGTCGGACACTGAAGCTTTCTTT.